This TCR beta chain emerged from a study of blood T cell repertoires in COVID-19. The method was immunoSEQ multiplex PCR; TCRdb's version includes in-frame clones alone and lacks a portion of them. The sample includes roughly 280,000 clones, 86% of them seen just once. Per germline, CDR1 SGHDT and CDR2 YYEEEE. Trimming pared 3 bases from V and 4 bases from J, leaving 8 bases between. This CDR3 region has 12 residues. The receptor was isolated from a man between 18 and 35 years old with active or convalescent COVID-19. V usage is TRBV5-6 and J usage is TRBJ2-7, with D perhaps matching TRBD1 (5 bases). Sequencing was performed on peripheral blood. CDR3 in DNA: TGTGCCAGCAGCTCGGCAGGGTACGAGCAGTACTTC. This codes for CASSSAGYEQYF. Using reference TRBV5-6 and TRBJ2-7 for the parts outside the CDR3, the full variable domain is DAGVTQSPTHLIKTRGQQVTLRCSPKSGHDTVSWYQQALGQGPQFIFQYYEEEERQRGNFPDRFSGHQFPNYSSELNVNALLLGDSALYLCASSSAGYEQYFGPGTRLTVT.